This T cell receptor (beta chain) was identified during a study of cytomegalovirus exposure and HLA in healthy donors. As concerns this clone: Its antigen is as yet unknown.

The germline CDR1 and CDR2 sequences are MNHEY and SVGAGI. CDR3 size: 12 residues. V lost 5 bases, J lost 6 bases, and 7 bases lay in between. 13 Jbeta primers and 60 Vbeta primers were used for the PCR. Per the study methods: Later, an analysis found approximately 80 million unique TCR beta chains, and around 12 million of these were shared. Sequenced by immunoSEQ multiplex PCR; TCRdb stores in-frame clones only, minus some. V and J calls and clone size are given by that table; D and trimming were obtained from the DNA. The specimen's table records about 130,000 clones. General study points: One variant, a missense change in DCLRE1C, was linked in a later analysis to TCR beta V- and J-gene trimming. Presence/absence results assume similar sequencing depth per donor, which may not hold.

The clonotype originates from a man aged 25 to 40 in good health and CMV-seronegative. The chain couples TRBV6-5 to TRBJ2-2; D not certain. Input material: PBMCs. The CDR3 region has the DNA TGTGCCAGCAGTCGGTTTCCCGGGGAGCTGTTTTTT. Encoded protein: CASSRFPGELFF.